A selection of T cell receptor beta chains follows, all from one sample in a study of response to subunit inactivated influenza vaccine. TCRdb reprocessed the RT-PCR reads via MiXCR and lists one record per CDR3 protein. The data contain a few hundred thousand distinct CDR3 sequences, roughly a fifth of them singletons. Source: PBMCs from blood, taken less than 22 months after vaccination. These receptors were collected from a man between 50 and 75 years old who received an inactivated influenza vaccine. CDR3s include the opening cysteine and the closing phenylalanine or tryptophan. Fields, in order: J gene, clone size, V gene, D gene, CDR3 DNA, CDR3 protein. D genes are given only for firm matches. The size of a clone is reported for some rows only, either as once, few or many, or as a class for expanded clones.

J: TRBJ1-6
size: .
V: TRBV20-1
D: TRBD1
DNA: TGCAGTGCTCCCGGGACAGGGTACAATTCACCCCTCCACTTT
CDR3: CSAPGTGYNSPLHF

J: TRBJ2-3
size: .
V: TRBV20-1
D: .
DNA: TGCAGTGCTGTCCGGGACCAAAGCACAGATACGCAGTATTTT
CDR3: CSAVRDQSTDTQYF

J: TRBJ1-2
size: few
V: TRBV7-2
D: .
DNA: TGTGCCAGCAGCTCCCGGGGAGGGTATACTAACTATGGCTACACCTTC
CDR3: CASSSRGGYTNYGYTF

J: TRBJ2-4
size: .
V: TRBV25-1
D: .
DNA: TGTGCCAGCGGGCCCGGGGCAGGGTCCAAAAACATTCAGTACTTC
CDR3: CASGPGAGSKNIQYF

J: TRBJ1-5
size: .
V: TRBV20-1
D: .
DNA: TGCAGTGCTAGGGACGCCGGACATCAGCCCCAGCATTTT
CDR3: CSARDAGHQPQHF

J: TRBJ1-6
size: few
V: TRBV28
D: .
DNA: TGTGCCAGCAGTTTATTGGGGGGCTCTTCACCCCTCCACTTT
CDR3: CASSLLGGSSPLHF

J: TRBJ1-1
size: few
V: TRBV6-1
D: .
DNA: TGTGCCAGCAGCCGCGGACACCCGAACACTGAAGCTTTCTTT
CDR3: CASSRGHPNTEAFF

J: TRBJ1-2
size: many
V: TRBV15
D: .
DNA: TGTGCCACCAGCAGAGATCCTGCTACGGAACTCTATGGCTACACCTTC
CDR3: CATSRDPATELYGYTF

J: TRBJ1-3
size: few
V: TRBV12-3/TRBV12-4
D: .
DNA: TGTGCCAGCAGTTTAGGGGGCGGGGCTGGAAACACCATATATTTT
CDR3: CASSLGGGAGNTIYF

J: TRBJ2-1
size: few
V: TRBV11-2
D: .
DNA: TGTGCCAGCAGCTTAGGTGACAGAGGGGGTGAGCAGTTCTTC
CDR3: CASSLGDRGGEQFF

J: TRBJ2-1
size: few
V: TRBV24-1
D: TRBD2
DNA: TGTGCCACCAGTGATTCGGGACTAGCCGGGGATGAGCAGTTCTTC
CDR3: CATSDSGLAGDEQFF

J: TRBJ2-3
size: .
V: TRBV4-1
D: .
DNA: TGCGCCAGCAGCCAAGATCTGCGAAGGTATACGCAGTATTTT
CDR3: CASSQDLRRYTQYF

J: TRBJ2-1
size: .
V: TRBV20-1
D: .
DNA: TGCAGTGCTAGAGACCAGACAAACAATGAGCAGTTCTTC
CDR3: CSARDQTNNEQFF

J: TRBJ1-1
size: few
V: TRBV28
D: TRBD1
DNA: TGTGCCAGCAGTTTCTGGACAGGGTTAAGGAACACTGAAGCTTTCTTT
CDR3: CASSFWTGLRNTEAFF

J: TRBJ2-7
size: .
V: TRBV20-1
D: .
DNA: TGCAGTGCTAGAGATCTCATGGGCCCTTACGAGCAGTACTTC
CDR3: CSARDLMGPYEQYF

J: TRBJ2-1
size: few
V: TRBV9
D: TRBD2
DNA: TGTGCCAGCAGCGTACTGGTAGCGGGAGGGTACAATGAGCAGTTCTTC
CDR3: CASSVLVAGGYNEQFF

J: TRBJ1-4
size: few
V: TRBV20-1
D: .
DNA: TGCAGTGCTATATTGGGGTCCCCAACGCATAATGAAAAACTGTTTTTT
CDR3: CSAILGSPTHNEKLFF

J: TRBJ1-1
size: .
V: TRBV4-3
D: .
DNA: TGCGCCAGCAGCCAAGGCTGGGGTGTTATGAACACTGAAGCTTTCTTT
CDR3: CASSQGWGVMNTEAFF

J: TRBJ1-5
size: few
V: TRBV2
D: TRBD1
DNA: TGTGCCAGCAGTGAAACGACAGGGGCGAAGCCCCAGCATTTT
CDR3: CASSETTGAKPQHF

J: TRBJ2-7
size: .
V: TRBV4-3
D: TRBD2
DNA: TGCGCCAGCAGCCACCTAGCGGCTTCAGCGTACGAGCAGTACTTC
CDR3: CASSHLAASAYEQYF

J: TRBJ2-7
size: .
V: TRBV20-1
D: TRBD1
DNA: TGCAGTGTCCCGGGACAGGGGTCCTACGAGCAGTACTTC
CDR3: CSVPGQGSYEQYF

J: TRBJ2-1
size: few
V: TRBV29-1
D: .
DNA: TGCAGCGTGAAGGGGACCAATGAGCAGTTCTTC
CDR3: CSVKGTNEQFF

J: TRBJ2-1
size: .
V: TRBV28
D: .
DNA: TGTGCCACCTCTCTGCGGGGGCATGATCCCTCCTACAATGAGCAGTTCTTC
CDR3: CATSLRGHDPSYNEQFF

J: TRBJ2-7
size: few
V: TRBV5-1
D: .
DNA: TGCGCCAGCAGCTTGGAATTGGGCTACGAGCAGTACTTC
CDR3: CASSLELGYEQYF

J: TRBJ2-7
size: few
V: TRBV7-9
D: .
DNA: TGTGCCAGCGCCCCGATCCGGGACTTCTCCTACGAGCAGTACTTC
CDR3: CASAPIRDFSYEQYF

J: TRBJ2-3
size: .
V: TRBV10-3
D: .
DNA: TGTGCCATCAGTGAGGGGCTAGCGAGTGGTACGCAGTATTTT
CDR3: CAISEGLASGTQYF

J: TRBJ1-5
size: many
V: TRBV4-3
D: .
DNA: TGCGCCAGCAGCCAAGATACAGGCGGGGATCAGCCCCAGCATTTT
CDR3: CASSQDTGGDQPQHF

J: TRBJ1-6
size: few
V: TRBV9
D: .
DNA: TGTGCCAGCAGCGCGTACGGGCGTGGAGATTCACCCCTCCACTTT
CDR3: CASSAYGRGDSPLHF

J: TRBJ2-1
size: once
V: TRBV11-1
D: .
DNA: TGTGCCAGCAGCCCCCTCGGGGGAGACTTCAATGAGCAGTTCTTC
CDR3: CASSPLGGDFNEQFF

J: TRBJ2-2
size: .
V: TRBV7-2
D: .
DNA: TGTGCCAGCAGCCTTCTTGAGGGGGGGCGCACCGGGGAGCTGTTTTTT
CDR3: CASSLLEGGRTGELFF

J: TRBJ2-7
size: many
V: TRBV6-2/TRBV6-3
D: TRBD2
DNA: TGTGCCAGCAGCCTCTCCCTTCGGGGGGGAACCGGTGAGCAGTACTTC
CDR3: CASSLSLRGGTGEQYF

J: TRBJ1-2
size: .
V: TRBV7-8
D: .
DNA: TGTGCCAGCAGTCAAAACGCAGGGCCGTACTATGGCTACACCTTC
CDR3: CASSQNAGPYYGYTF

J: TRBJ2-5
size: .
V: TRBV2
D: .
DNA: TGTGCCAGCAGTGAATATCGGGGGGAGACCCAGTACTTC
CDR3: CASSEYRGETQYF

J: TRBJ1-1
size: .
V: TRBV28
D: .
DNA: TGTGCCAGCAAGGTCCCGAACACTGAAGCTTTCTTT
CDR3: CASKVPNTEAFF

J: TRBJ1-5
size: few
V: TRBV5-6
D: .
DNA: TGTGCCAGCAGCTTGGGTCGCAGCCAGCCCCAGCATTTT
CDR3: CASSLGRSQPQHF

J: TRBJ2-3
size: few
V: TRBV6-5
D: TRBD2
DNA: TGTGCCAGCAGTTACGGACGGGGGGTCACAGATACGCAGTATTTT
CDR3: CASSYGRGVTDTQYF

J: TRBJ2-3
size: .
V: TRBV11-2
D: TRBD2
DNA: TGTGCCAGCAGCTTTCGACTAGCGGGGGGCAGCACAGATACGCAGTATTTT
CDR3: CASSFRLAGGSTDTQYF

J: TRBJ2-3
size: .
V: TRBV20-1
D: .
DNA: TGCAGTGCTCTCGCGGGGTCGGCCGGTTTCTCAGATACGCAGTATTTT
CDR3: CSALAGSAGFSDTQYF

J: TRBJ2-1
size: few
V: TRBV25-1
D: .
DNA: TGTGCCAGCAGTGAGTTGAACAGTTCGCCCTACAATGAGCAGTTCTTC
CDR3: CASSELNSSPYNEQFF

J: TRBJ1-2
size: few
V: TRBV28
D: .
DNA: TGTGCCAGCAGTTTATCGGGCCGGATTAACTATGGCTACACCTTC
CDR3: CASSLSGRINYGYTF

J: TRBJ2-5
size: .
V: TRBV9
D: .
DNA: TGTGCCAGCAGCCCGAGTTTCGGGCGGGAGACCCAGTACTTC
CDR3: CASSPSFGRETQYF

J: TRBJ2-5
size: .
V: TRBV28
D: .
DNA: TGTGCCAGCAGTTTTAACGACATGGGTACCGAAGTCCAAGAGACCCAGTACTTC
CDR3: CASSFNDMGTEVQETQYF

J: TRBJ1-2
size: few
V: TRBV24-1
D: .
DNA: TGTGCCACCAGTGATTTGGGTCAGAACTATGGCTACACCTTC
CDR3: CATSDLGQNYGYTF

J: TRBJ1-2
size: few
V: TRBV5-1
D: .
DNA: TGCGCCAGCAGCTTGGACCCGGGTATGGGGTATGGCTACACCTTC
CDR3: CASSLDPGMGYGYTF

J: TRBJ1-1
size: .
V: TRBV20-1
D: .
DNA: TGCAGTGCTAGAGATTCCAGGTCGAGCACTGAAGCTTTCTTT
CDR3: CSARDSRSSTEAFF

J: TRBJ1-5
size: few
V: TRBV7-8
D: .
DNA: TGTGCCAGCAGCTTAGCTGGGCTTAGGCAGCCCCAGCATTTT
CDR3: CASSLAGLRQPQHF

J: TRBJ1-6
size: few
V: TRBV2
D: .
DNA: TGTGCCAGCAGGGGGGGCCCCTTGAGAGCCTATAATTCACCCCTCCACTTT
CDR3: CASRGGPLRAYNSPLHF

J: TRBJ1-5
size: few
V: TRBV4-3
D: .
DNA: TGCGCCAGCAGCCAAGTTTTGACTACAACTCAAGGGAATCAGCCCCAGCATTTT
CDR3: CASSQVLTTTQGNQPQHF

J: TRBJ1-1
size: many
V: TRBV5-1
D: TRBD1
DNA: TGCGCCAGCAGCAACCGTGACAGGGGGAACACTGAAGCTTTCTTT
CDR3: CASSNRDRGNTEAFF

J: TRBJ1-4
size: .
V: TRBV15
D: TRBD1
DNA: TGTGCCACAGGGGACAGAGGACATGAAAAACTGTTTTTT
CDR3: CATGDRGHEKLFF

J: TRBJ2-7
size: .
V: TRBV6-2/TRBV6-3
D: .
DNA: TGTGCCAGCAGTCTAGAGACCTACGAGCAGTACTTC
CDR3: CASSLETYEQYF

J: TRBJ1-2
size: .
V: TRBV2
D: .
DNA: TGTGCCAGCAGTGAAAAAGAGAACGCCTATGGCTACACCTTC
CDR3: CASSEKENAYGYTF

J: TRBJ1-3
size: .
V: TRBV7-2
D: TRBD1
DNA: TGTGCCAGCAGCGTGGACAGGGTTAGATATGGAAACACCATATATTTT
CDR3: CASSVDRVRYGNTIYF

J: TRBJ2-7
size: few
V: TRBV6-2/TRBV6-3
D: TRBD1
DNA: TGTGCCAGCAGCCCCGACAGGGTAACCCCCTACGAGCAGTACTTC
CDR3: CASSPDRVTPYEQYF